This TCR beta chain was found in a study of T cells in Graves' hyperthyroidism and ophthalmopathy. The study, taken as a whole, reports: A median 6.5 months before onset, the model predicted ophthalmopathy.

This clonotype has ten or more counts. The target antigen is unknown. Germline assignment: CDR1 GTSNPN and CDR2 SVGIG (reference sequence). The CDR3 sequence is 12 residues long. V was trimmed by 0 bases and J by 6 bases, leaving 8 bases between them. The investigators amplified TCR beta CDR3 regions from RNA transcripts. The TCR CDR3 was amplified in a first-round RT-PCR using the HTBI primer set. TCRdb re-called the multiplex PCR reads with MiXCR, one entry per CDR3 protein. The table has fewer than 500,000 distinct CDR3 sequences, roughly 13% seen once; the top ten hold less than 25%. Sequences were obtained from blood. The chain uses TRBV30 and TRBJ1-1; D unresolved. The clonotype comes from a man younger than 45 with Graves' hyperthyroidism that later progressed to Graves' ophthalmopathy. The CDR3 nucleotides read TGTGCCTGGAGTGTACGGGCATCTGAAGCTTTCTTT. Translation: CAWSVRASEAFF.